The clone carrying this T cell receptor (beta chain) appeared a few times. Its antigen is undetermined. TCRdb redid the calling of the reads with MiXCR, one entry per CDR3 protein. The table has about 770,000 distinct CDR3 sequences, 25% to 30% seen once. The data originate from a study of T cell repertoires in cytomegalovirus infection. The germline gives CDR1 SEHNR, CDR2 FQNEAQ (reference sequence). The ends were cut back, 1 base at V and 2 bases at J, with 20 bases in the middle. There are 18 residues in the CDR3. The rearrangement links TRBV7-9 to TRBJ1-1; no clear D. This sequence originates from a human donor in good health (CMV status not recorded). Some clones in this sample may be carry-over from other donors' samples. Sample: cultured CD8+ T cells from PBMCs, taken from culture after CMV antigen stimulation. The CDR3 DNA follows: TGTGCCAGCAGCTTAGAATACGGGTTTTGGCAAAGCAACACTGAAGCTTTCTTT. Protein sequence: CASSLEYGFWQSNTEAFF.